A selection of T cell receptor beta chains follows, all from one sample in a study of CD8+ T cells in alopecia areata. The assay was immunoSEQ multiplex PCR, and TCRdb's table has in-frame clones only and misses some. The profile shows 90,000 to 100,000 clones, about 40% of them singletons. The source material was CD4+ T cells sorted from blood. These receptors were collected from a human donor with alopecia areata. Each CDR3 is given with its conserved first and last residue. D genes are given only for firm matches. Clone size is shown for a subset of rows, as once, few, many or a class of expanded clone.

abundance: -; j_gene: TRBJ2-5; v_gene: TRBV18; d_gene: TRBD2; CDR3nt: TGTGCCAGCTCGCGGACTAGTTGGGAGACCCAGTACTTC; CDR3aa: CASSRTSWETQYF
abundance: -; j_gene: TRBJ2-1; v_gene: TRBV20-1; d_gene: -; CDR3nt: TGCAGTGCTAGGTACAATGAGCAGTTCTTC; CDR3aa: CSARYNEQFF
abundance: -; j_gene: TRBJ2-7; v_gene: TRBV5-1; d_gene: -; CDR3nt: TGCGCCAGCAGCTTGGGGCAGGGGTCCTACGAGCAGTACTTC; CDR3aa: CASSLGQGSYEQYF
abundance: -; j_gene: TRBJ2-5; v_gene: TRBV5-4; d_gene: TRBD2; CDR3nt: TGTGCCAGCAGCTTGTCTAGCGGGAGGGCTCGGGAGACCCAGTACTTC; CDR3aa: CASSLSSGRARETQYF
abundance: -; j_gene: TRBJ1-1; v_gene: TRBV2; d_gene: TRBD1; CDR3nt: TGTGCCAGCAGTGAAGCGGCCGGGACAGGGAACACTGAAGCTTTCTTT; CDR3aa: CASSEAAGTGNTEAFF
abundance: -; j_gene: TRBJ2-3; v_gene: TRBV18; d_gene: -; CDR3nt: TGTGCCAGCTCACCACTTCAGCGTCCAGATACGCAGTATTTT; CDR3aa: CASSPLQRPDTQYF
abundance: few; j_gene: TRBJ2-1; v_gene: TRBV30; d_gene: -; CDR3nt: TGTGCCTGGAGTGCATCCCTTGGGATCAATGAGCAGTTCTTC; CDR3aa: CAWSASLGINEQFF
abundance: -; j_gene: TRBJ1-1; v_gene: TRBV7-3; d_gene: -; CDR3nt: TGTGCCAGCAGCTTAGAGGAGGCCCTCGGCACTGAAGCTTTCTTT; CDR3aa: CASSLEEALGTEAFF
abundance: once; j_gene: TRBJ1-2; v_gene: TRBV20-1; d_gene: -; CDR3nt: TGCAGTGCTAGTCCAGCCTATGGCTACACCTTC; CDR3aa: CSASPAYGYTF
abundance: -; j_gene: TRBJ2-2; v_gene: TRBV7-9; d_gene: -; CDR3nt: TGTGCCAGCAGCTTCCGGGCGGCCGGGGAGCTGTTTTTT; CDR3aa: CASSFRAAGELFF
abundance: -; j_gene: TRBJ2-7; v_gene: TRBV7-2; d_gene: -; CDR3nt: TGTGCCAGCAGCTTGGGATCCGCTGGTTTGGCCTACGAGCAGTACTTC; CDR3aa: CASSLGSAGLAYEQYF
abundance: -; j_gene: TRBJ1-1; v_gene: TRBV7-2; d_gene: TRBD1; CDR3nt: TGTGCCAGCAGCAAACAGGGGGCCTCTGAAGCTTTCTTT; CDR3aa: CASSKQGASEAFF
abundance: -; j_gene: TRBJ2-7; v_gene: TRBV28; d_gene: -; CDR3nt: TGTGCCAGCAAAGCCCAGGGAACGTACGAGCAGTACTTC; CDR3aa: CASKAQGTYEQYF
abundance: -; j_gene: TRBJ2-7; v_gene: TRBV28; d_gene: TRBD1; CDR3nt: TGTGCCAGCAGCAGGCCCGGGACAGGGCTTTACGAGCAGTACTTC; CDR3aa: CASSRPGTGLYEQYF
abundance: -; j_gene: TRBJ1-1; v_gene: TRBV19; d_gene: TRBD1; CDR3nt: TGTGCCAGTAGTATTCTAACAGGGGTGAACACTGAAGCTTTCTTT; CDR3aa: CASSILTGVNTEAFF
abundance: few; j_gene: TRBJ1-6; v_gene: TRBV7-8; d_gene: -; CDR3nt: TGTGCCAGCAGCTTAGCAGCCGGGGTTAATTCACCCCTCCACTTT; CDR3aa: CASSLAAGVNSPLHF
abundance: -; j_gene: TRBJ2-5; v_gene: TRBV5-6; d_gene: -; CDR3nt: TGTGCCAGCAGCTTGTTTTCCGGGAATCAAGAGACCCAGTACTTC; CDR3aa: CASSLFSGNQETQYF
abundance: -; j_gene: TRBJ2-5; v_gene: TRBV28; d_gene: -; CDR3nt: TGTGCCAGCAGCCGTACAGGGTTCGGATACCAAGAGACCCAGTACTTC; CDR3aa: CASSRTGFGYQETQYF
abundance: -; j_gene: TRBJ2-7; v_gene: TRBV30; d_gene: TRBD2; CDR3nt: TGTGCCTGGAGTGTACAACTAGCGGCCTACGAGCAGTACTTC; CDR3aa: CAWSVQLAAYEQYF
abundance: -; j_gene: TRBJ2-1; v_gene: TRBV2; d_gene: TRBD2; CDR3nt: TGTGCCAGCAGGGTGACTAGCGGCAATGAGCAGTTCTTC; CDR3aa: CASRVTSGNEQFF
abundance: -; j_gene: TRBJ2-2; v_gene: TRBV30; d_gene: -; CDR3nt: TGTGCCTGGAACCGTCGAGGGTTCGGGGAGCTGTTTTTT; CDR3aa: CAWNRRGFGELFF
abundance: -; j_gene: TRBJ2-7; v_gene: TRBV5-8; d_gene: -; CDR3nt: TGTGCCAGCAGCTTTGATACAGGGTGGGACTACGAGCAGTACTTC; CDR3aa: CASSFDTGWDYEQYF
abundance: few; j_gene: TRBJ2-3; v_gene: TRBV28; d_gene: TRBD2; CDR3nt: TGTGCCATCACTTCACTAGCGGACAATACGCAGTATTTT; CDR3aa: CAITSLADNTQYF
abundance: few; j_gene: TRBJ2-7; v_gene: TRBV29-1; d_gene: TRBD1; CDR3nt: TGCAGCGCTGGTCCGGGACAGCAATACGAGCAGTACTTC; CDR3aa: CSAGPGQQYEQYF
abundance: -; j_gene: TRBJ1-2; v_gene: TRBV6-5; d_gene: TRBD1; CDR3nt: TGTGCCAGCATGATGGGACAGGGACTCGGCTACACCTTC; CDR3aa: CASMMGQGLGYTF
abundance: -; j_gene: TRBJ2-3; v_gene: TRBV6-5; d_gene: -; CDR3nt: TGTGCCAGCAGACAACTCGGACTAAGCACAGATACGCAGTATTTT; CDR3aa: CASRQLGLSTDTQYF
abundance: -; j_gene: TRBJ1-2; v_gene: TRBV7-2; d_gene: TRBD1; CDR3nt: TGTGCCAGCAGCTCCCGGGACAGGGGATTTTATGGCTACACCTTC; CDR3aa: CASSSRDRGFYGYTF
abundance: -; j_gene: TRBJ2-7; v_gene: TRBV9; d_gene: -; CDR3nt: TGTGCCAGCAGCGCCGATTCGCCCCCCTACGAGCAGTACTTC; CDR3aa: CASSADSPPYEQYF
abundance: -; j_gene: TRBJ1-4; v_gene: TRBV7-9; d_gene: TRBD1; CDR3nt: TGTGCCATAGACAGGGGACATAATGAAAAACTGTTTTTT; CDR3aa: CAIDRGHNEKLFF
abundance: -; j_gene: TRBJ2-2; v_gene: TRBV2; d_gene: -; CDR3nt: TGTGCCAGCAGTGAACGTTGGGTGTCCGGGGAGCTGTTTTTT; CDR3aa: CASSERWVSGELFF
abundance: -; j_gene: TRBJ1-2; v_gene: TRBV28; d_gene: -; CDR3nt: TGTGCCAGCAGTCTTCCCCGGGACAACTATGGCTACACCTTC; CDR3aa: CASSLPRDNYGYTF
abundance: -; j_gene: TRBJ2-7; v_gene: TRBV7-8; d_gene: -; CDR3nt: TGTGCCAGCAGCCCCATACTAGCCCGAGTCTACGAGCAGTACTTC; CDR3aa: CASSPILARVYEQYF
abundance: -; j_gene: TRBJ2-1; v_gene: TRBV2; d_gene: TRBD2; CDR3nt: TGTGCCAGCGATGGGACGGGAGGGCCTGGCAATGAGCAGTTCTTC; CDR3aa: CASDGTGGPGNEQFF
abundance: once; j_gene: TRBJ1-2; v_gene: TRBV7-8; d_gene: -; CDR3nt: TGTGCCAGCACCCGAGGCGGGGCAGGGGAGAACTATGGCTACACCTTC; CDR3aa: CASTRGGAGENYGYTF
abundance: -; j_gene: TRBJ1-1; v_gene: TRBV14; d_gene: -; CDR3nt: TGTGCCAGCAGCCAAGTTCTAATCACTGAAGCTTTCTTT; CDR3aa: CASSQVLITEAFF
abundance: -; j_gene: TRBJ2-1; v_gene: TRBV7-2; d_gene: -; CDR3nt: TGTGCCAGCAGCTTACCGGACATGGGCCACAATGAGCAGTTCTTC; CDR3aa: CASSLPDMGHNEQFF
abundance: -; j_gene: TRBJ2-1; v_gene: TRBV5-4; d_gene: -; CDR3nt: TGTGCCAGCAGCCGGGACTTGCAGGAGCAGTTCTTC; CDR3aa: CASSRDLQEQFF
abundance: many; j_gene: TRBJ2-5; v_gene: TRBV5-1; d_gene: TRBD2; CDR3nt: TGCGCCAGCAGCCGATCGGAGCGGGAACCCGAGACCCAGTACTTC; CDR3aa: CASSRSEREPETQYF
abundance: few; j_gene: TRBJ1-1; v_gene: TRBV5-1; d_gene: TRBD1; CDR3nt: TGCGCCAGCAGTCCCCAGGGGGCGCACACTGAAGCTTTCTTT; CDR3aa: CASSPQGAHTEAFF
abundance: -; j_gene: TRBJ2-1; v_gene: TRBV7-9; d_gene: TRBD2; CDR3nt: TGTGCCAGCAGCCCGACTAGCTTTAGCTCCTACAATGAGCAGTTCTTC; CDR3aa: CASSPTSFSSYNEQFF
abundance: -; j_gene: TRBJ1-2; v_gene: TRBV18; d_gene: -; CDR3nt: TGTGCCAGCTCACCTCTGGCTAACTATGGCTACACCTTC; CDR3aa: CASSPLANYGYTF
abundance: -; j_gene: TRBJ1-5; v_gene: TRBV30; d_gene: TRBD1; CDR3nt: TGTGCCTGGAGTGGGGACAGGGGCGGCAATCAGCCCCAGCATTTT; CDR3aa: CAWSGDRGGNQPQHF
abundance: many; j_gene: TRBJ2-1; v_gene: TRBV5-4; d_gene: TRBD2; CDR3nt: TGTGCCAGCAGGCCTACTAGCGGGAGTATTGGTGAGCAGTTCTTC; CDR3aa: CASRPTSGSIGEQFF
abundance: -; j_gene: TRBJ2-1; v_gene: TRBV30; d_gene: TRBD1; CDR3nt: TGTGCCTGGAACCCAGGGGGCTCCTACAATGAGCAGTTCTTC; CDR3aa: CAWNPGGSYNEQFF
abundance: -; j_gene: TRBJ2-3; v_gene: TRBV7-9; d_gene: TRBD2; CDR3nt: TGTGCCAGCAGCTGGGGAGCTAGCGGTTCCACAGATACGCAGTATTTT; CDR3aa: CASSWGASGSTDTQYF
abundance: many; j_gene: TRBJ2-5; v_gene: TRBV7-9; d_gene: TRBD1; CDR3nt: TGTGCCAGCAGCCCCCGAGTGACAGGGGTTCAAGAGACCCAGTACTTC; CDR3aa: CASSPRVTGVQETQYF
abundance: -; j_gene: TRBJ2-7; v_gene: TRBV7-9; d_gene: -; CDR3nt: TGTGCCAGCAGCTTAGTAGCTGAGGTTGGGCAGTACTTC; CDR3aa: CASSLVAEVGQYF
abundance: -; j_gene: TRBJ1-1; v_gene: TRBV29-1; d_gene: -; CDR3nt: TGCAGCGTTGAGGCAGGTGTATTGAACACTGAAGCTTTCTTT; CDR3aa: CSVEAGVLNTEAFF